The 15 T cell receptor beta chains reported below all come from one sample, sequenced in a study of cytotoxic CD8 clonotypes in ibrutinib-treated CLL. Assay: immunoSEQ multiplex PCR; the TCRdb copy retains only in-frame clones and omits some. Here the sample spans 29,000 or so clones, 75% to 80% being singletons. The sequenced sample was PBMCs, obtained after 36 months of ibrutinib treatment. These TCRs come from a human donor with chronic lymphocytic leukemia.

J is TRBJ1-1 and V is TRBV27; D is possibly TRBD1 (5 bases). The CDR3 contains 14 residues. Trimming shortened V by 5 bases and J by 4 bases, and 14 bases separated the two germline ends. Germline V gene sequence: CDR1 MNHEY, CDR2 SMNVEV (reference sequence). CDR3 amino acids: CASSLREGTTEAFF. The CDR3, as DNA: TGTGCCAGCAGTCTTCGGGAAGGGACCACTGAAGCTTTCTTT.

This chain links TRBV5-1 with TRBJ1-4, with D hard to call. CDR1 and CDR2 from the germline V gene are SGHRS and YFSETQ. V shed 3 bases and J shed 8 bases, with 17 bases lying between them. The CDR3 covers 15 residues. Written as DNA, the CDR3 is TGCGCCAGCAGCTCCGCATGGCGGAGAGGGGAAAAACTGTTTTTT. Its protein is CASSSAWRRGEKLFF.

V usage is TRBV11-2 and J usage is TRBJ2-7; D is possibly TRBD1 or TRBD2 (5 bases each). V lost 1 base to trimming and J lost 3 bases, with 7 bases between them. The CDR3 runs to 13 residues. CDR1 is SGHAT and CDR2 is FQNNGV in the germline V gene. The CDR3 bases are TGTGCCAGCAGCTTAGGGGGGATCTACGAGCAGTACTTC. It specifies CASSLGGIYEQYF.

On this clone: This CDR3 is also generated by other DNA sequences in the sample. CDR3 coding DNA: TGTGCCAGTAGTATTCCCGGGGAGCTGTTTTTT. It codes for CASSIPGELFF. This chain connects TRBV19 to TRBJ2-2; no clear D. With 3 bases removed from V and 6 bases from J, the gap between germline ends came to 2 bases. CDR3 length: 11 residues. Per germline, CDR1 LNHDA and CDR2 SQIVND (reference sequence).

This clone was seen only once. The chain links TRBV19 to TRBJ1-5; the D gene is possibly TRBD1 (5 bases). The CDR3 is 13 amino acids. CDR1 and CDR2 (germline): LNHDA, SQIVND (reference sequence). Trimming pared 5 bases from V and 2 bases from J, leaving 7 bases between. DNA of the CDR3: TGTGCCAGTAGTGCGGGGGGCAATCAGCCCCAGCATTTT. Protein sequence: CASSAGGNQPQHF.

This clone has a handful of counts. This chain links TRBV7-9 with TRBJ2-4; D is unresolved. This CDR3 is 12 amino acids long. V lost 6 bases and J 5 bases, leaving 8 bases between the germline ends. The germline V gene has CDR1 SEHNR and CDR2 FQNEAQ (reference sequence). The CDR3 sequence is CASRMGENIQYF. For the CDR3, the DNA is TGTGCCAGCAGGATGGGTGAAAACATTCAGTACTTC.

With regard to this clone: At the DNA level, this CDR3 is encoded by other sequences in the same sample as well. The rearrangement uses TRBV7-8 and TRBJ1-1; no clear D gene. Trimming left V 1 base short and J 1 base short, with 4 bases between. Germline V gives CDR1 SGHVS, CDR2 FQNEAQ. CDR3 length equals 13 residues. The CDR3 loop is CASSLGRNTEAFF. As DNA, the CDR3 is TGTGCCAGCAGCTTAGGCAGGAACACTGAAGCTTTCTTT.

The V call is TRBV7-9, the J call TRBJ2-7; D assignment may be TRBD1 or TRBD2 (6 bases each). The CDR3 runs 14 residues. V was trimmed by 3 bases and J by 2 bases, leaving 11 bases between them. Germline V gene data show CDR1 as SEHNR and CDR2 as FQNEAQ (reference sequence). CDR3 nucleotides: TGTGCCAGCAGCTTGGGGGGCTCCCCCTACGAGCAGTACTTC. This codes for CASSLGGSPYEQYF.

The chain is built from TRBV15 and TRBJ2-5; the match to TRBD1 covers 8 bases. Per the germline V gene, CDR1 is LNHNV and CDR2 is YYDKDF (reference sequence). The CDR3 is 15 amino acids. The trim removed 0 bases at V and 4 bases at J, leaving 4 bases unmatched. The CDR3 sequence: CATSRDGQGAETQYF. DNA for the CDR3: TGTGCCACCAGCAGAGACGGACAGGGTGCAGAGACCCAGTACTTC.

This sequence joins TRBV5-4 and TRBJ2-3; 15 bases are shared with TRBD2. The CDR3 covers 16 residues. V lost 2 bases and J lost 5; bases outside the gene matches: 3. CDR1 is SGHNT and CDR2 is YYREEE in the germline V gene (reference sequence). The CDR3 coding sequence is TGTGCCAGCAGCTTCGGACTAGCGGGGGGGCTAGATACGCAGTATTTT. Translated, it gives CASSFGLAGGLDTQYF.

The V and J genes are TRBV11-2 and TRBJ2-3; TRBD2 aligns across 15 bases. V trimming: 1 base; J trimming: 0 bases; junction bases outside the gene matches: 5. This CDR3 is built from 19 residues. In germline, CDR1 is SGHAT, CDR2 FQNNGV. This CDR3 is CASSLAPGLAGGSTDTQYF. The DNA of the CDR3 is TGTGCCAGCAGCTTAGCCCCCGGACTAGCGGGGGGGAGCACAGATACGCAGTATTTT. The variable domain in full, with the rest retrieved from reference TRBV11-2 and TRBJ2-3, is EAGVAQSPRYKIIEKRQSVAFWCNPISGHATLYWYQQILGQGPKLLIQFQNNGVVDDSQLPKDRFSAERLKGVDSTLKIQPAKLEDSAVYLCASSLAPGLAGGSTDTQYFGPGTRLTVL.

The chain is built from TRBV9 and TRBJ1-5, with D perhaps TRBD1 (6 bases). This CDR3 comprises 17 residues. Germline loops: CDR1 SGDLS, CDR2 YYNGEE. Trimming stripped 0 bases from V and 4 bases from J, with 17 bases between. CDR3 loop: CASSVGGGASPNQPQHF. CDR3 sequence (DNA): TGTGCCAGCAGCGTAGGAGGGGGGGCCTCCCCGAATCAGCCCCAGCATTTT. Full variable domain (remainder filled in from reference TRBV9 and TRBJ1-5): DSGVTQTPKHLITATGQRVTLRCSPRSGDLSVYWYQQSLDQGLQFLIQYYNGEERAKGNILERFSAQQFPDLHSELNLSSLELGDSALYFCASSVGGGASPNQPQHFGDGTRLSIL.

V is TRBV5-1 and J is TRBJ2-5; 7 nucleotides match TRBD2. The CDR3 covers 14 residues. CDR1 and CDR2 from the germline V gene are SGHRS and YFSETQ. The V gene end was trimmed by 2 bases and the J gene end by 5 bases; junction bases not matched to a gene: 6. As DNA, the CDR3 is TGCGCCAGCAGCTTCGAGGTCGGGAGGGAGACCCAGTACTTC. Protein: CASSFEVGRETQYF.

The rearrangement links TRBV5-1 to TRBJ1-1; D not resolved. V was clipped by 0 bases and J by 8 bases, with 8 bases between them. CDR1 is SGHRS, CDR2 YFSETQ, per germline. The CDR3 is made up of 12 amino acids. In nucleotides, the CDR3 is TGCGCCAGCAGCTTGGGGATAGAGGAAGCTTTCTTT. Its translation is CASSLGIEEAFF.

This clone is a singleton in its sample. The chain combines TRBV5-6 with TRBJ1-1, with TRBD1 as a possible D gene (6 bases). The CDR3 is 14 amino acids. V gave up 4 bases and J gave up 2 bases, with 12 bases separating them. Germline V gene data show CDR1 as SGHDT and CDR2 as YYEEEE. CDR3 coding DNA: TGTGCCAGCAGCGCCCCAGGGGCTAACACTGAAGCTTTCTTT. This encodes CASSAPGANTEAFF.